A selection of T cell receptor beta chains follows, all from one sample in a study of post-analysis software for immune sequencing data. TCRdb itself ran the PCR reads through MiXCR, one entry per CDR3 protein. The sample holds roughly 540,000 distinct CDR3 sequences; around a third are singletons and the top ten take approximately 6%. The sample consisted of blood. These receptors all stem from a girl under 18 with multiple sclerosis. Both conserved end residues are part of each CDR3. The order of the fields is D gene, clone size, V gene, J gene, CDR3 DNA, CDR3 protein. A D gene is named only where the DNA matches it firmly. Clone size is stated in some rows and not others, as once, few, many or a class when expanded.

-,-,TRBV6-6,TRBJ1-4,TGTGCCAGCAGTTCGACCGGGGACGGACCTAATGAAAAACTGTTTTTT,CASSSTGDGPNEKLFF
-,-,TRBV6-5,TRBJ2-1,TGTGCCAGCAGTTACTATGAGGGTCATGAGCAGTTCTTC,CASSYYEGHEQFF
TRBD1,few,TRBV18,TRBJ1-1,TGTGCCAGCTCACCGAGACAGGGAGAAGCTGAAGCTTTCTTT,CASSPRQGEAEAFF
-,-,TRBV20-1,TRBJ2-1,TGCAGTGCTCGGGACCCGCGGGAGCAGTTCTTC,CSARDPREQFF
-,-,TRBV20-1,TRBJ2-7,TGCAGTGCTAGAGATCTGGGGTTATACGAGCAGTACTTC,CSARDLGLYEQYF
TRBD1,few,TRBV12-3/TRBV12-4,TRBJ2-3,TGTGCCAGCAGCCGGGACAGATACACAGATACGCAGTATTTT,CASSRDRYTDTQYF
-,few,TRBV6-5,TRBJ2-1,TGTGCCAGCAGGAAAGGGGATGAGCAGTTCTTC,CASRKGDEQFF
TRBD1,-,TRBV4-2,TRBJ1-6,TGTGCCAGCAGCCAGATGACAGGGGGCAGGCTTAATTCACCCCTCCACTTT,CASSQMTGGRLNSPLHF
-,many,TRBV6-1,TRBJ2-4,TGTGCCAGCTCGCCGGACAGCGACATTCAGTACTTC,CASSPDSDIQYF
-,-,TRBV3-1,TRBJ2-5,TGTGCCAGCAGCCGGGGGCTAGCATGGGAGACCCAGTACTTC,CASSRGLAWETQYF
-,-,TRBV5-1,TRBJ2-7,TGCGCCAGCAGCCCTTCGGACAGTCGTCGGGAGCAGTACTTC,CASSPSDSRREQYF
-,few,TRBV28,TRBJ1-1,TGTGCCACCTCCGGCCGAGAATTAGCTTTCTTT,CATSGRELAFF
TRBD1,many,TRBV4-1,TRBJ1-4,TGCGCCAGCAGCCAAGATCACAGGGGTCGGGAAAAACTGTTTTTT,CASSQDHRGREKLFF
-,-,TRBV12-3/TRBV12-4,TRBJ2-1,TGTGCCAGCAGACTGGGGGAATCCTACAATGGGCAGTTCTTC,CASRLGESYNGQFF
TRBD1,few,TRBV12-3/TRBV12-4,TRBJ1-2,TGTGCCAGCAGACCGCCGGGACAGGCTAACTATGGCTACACCTTC,CASRPPGQANYGYTF
-,-,TRBV20-1,TRBJ2-4,TGCAGTGCTAGAGTGAACAATGAGCAGTACTTC,CSARVNNEQYF
-,-,TRBV12-3/TRBV12-4,TRBJ1-2,TGTGCCAGCAGTTTAGAAGTGGGGTCACCGACTAACTATGGCTACACCTTC,CASSLEVGSPTNYGYTF
-,few,TRBV12-3/TRBV12-4,TRBJ2-7,TGTGCCAGCAGTTGGGGCGGGACCTACGAGCAGTACTTC,CASSWGGTYEQYF
-,-,TRBV6-5,TRBJ2-7,TGTGCCAGCAGTGCCGATGGGGGACAAAGGGATGAGCAGTACTTC,CASSADGGQRDEQYF
-,-,TRBV7-9,TRBJ2-2,TGTGCCAGCAGCTTCTCCGACAGGCCATTCGGGCTGTTTTTT,CASSFSDRPFGLFF
-,many,TRBV5-1,TRBJ1-2,TGCGCCAGCAGCTTGACCGCCAACTATGGCTACACCTTC,CASSLTANYGYTF
TRBD1,-,TRBV9,TRBJ2-1,TGTGCCAGCAGCGACCCTCGGGACAGGGGGTTTAGCTCCCACAATGAGCAGTTCTTC,CASSDPRDRGFSSHNEQFF
TRBD2,few,TRBV4-1,TRBJ2-5,TGCGCCAGCAGCCAAGAGAAGCGGGAAAAAGAGACCCAGTACTTC,CASSQEKREKETQYF
-,-,TRBV20-1,TRBJ2-3,TGCAGTGCTAGAGAAGGAGGGGGGGATCCCTCGCAGTATTTT,CSAREGGGDPSQYF
TRBD2,-,TRBV18,TRBJ2-7,TGTGCCAGCTCACCAAGAGTTTTTGGGACTAGCGGGCCTTACGAGCAGTACTTC,CASSPRVFGTSGPYEQYF
TRBD2,-,TRBV2,TRBJ2-7,TGTGCCAGCAGTGAAGAGGGACTAGCCGCCTACGAGCAGTACTTC,CASSEEGLAAYEQYF
-,few,TRBV9,TRBJ2-1,TGTGCCAGCAGCGTAGACCCCCAAAACGATGAGCAGTTCTTC,CASSVDPQNDEQFF